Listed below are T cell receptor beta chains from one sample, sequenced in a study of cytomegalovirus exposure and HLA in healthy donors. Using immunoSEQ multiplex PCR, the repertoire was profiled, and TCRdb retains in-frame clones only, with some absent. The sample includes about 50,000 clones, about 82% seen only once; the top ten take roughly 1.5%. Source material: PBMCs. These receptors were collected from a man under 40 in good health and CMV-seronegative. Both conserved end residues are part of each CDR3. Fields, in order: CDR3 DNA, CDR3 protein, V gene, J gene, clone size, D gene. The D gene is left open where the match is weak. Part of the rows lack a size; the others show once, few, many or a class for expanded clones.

cdr3_nt: TGTGCCTGGAGTGTATTGGGATGGGGAATGGGACTCGAAGCTTTCTTT
cdr3_aa: CAWSVLGWGMGLEAFF
v_call: TRBV30
j_call: TRBJ1-1
clone_size: NA
d_call: NA

cdr3_nt: TGTGCCAGCAGCCCAAGGGGAGGGCCGTACTCTAATCAGCCCCAGCATTTT
cdr3_aa: CASSPRGGPYSNQPQHF
v_call: TRBV7-2
j_call: TRBJ1-5
clone_size: NA
d_call: NA

cdr3_nt: TGTGCCAGCAACCCGGGGACAGGGCTGCAGTTCTTC
cdr3_aa: CASNPGTGLQFF
v_call: TRBV5-4
j_call: TRBJ2-1
clone_size: NA
d_call: TRBD1

cdr3_nt: TGTGCCAGCAGTTGGCGCGCTTTTTCTAGCGGGAGATCCCTCAATGAGCAGTTCTTC
cdr3_aa: CASSWRAFSSGRSLNEQFF
v_call: TRBV27
j_call: TRBJ2-1
clone_size: NA
d_call: TRBD2

cdr3_nt: TGTGCCAGCAGTGGGGCGGGGGGCGGCTCCTACGAGCAGTACTTC
cdr3_aa: CASSGAGGGSYEQYF
v_call: TRBV5-8
j_call: TRBJ2-7
clone_size: NA
d_call: TRBD2

cdr3_nt: TGTGCCAGCAGCCCTACAGAAGCCTTCTATGGCTACACCTTC
cdr3_aa: CASSPTEAFYGYTF
v_call: TRBV9
j_call: TRBJ1-2
clone_size: NA
d_call: NA

cdr3_nt: TGTGCCAGCAGTTCGAAGACAGGAGGCCGAGAGCAGTACTTC
cdr3_aa: CASSSKTGGREQYF
v_call: TRBV6-5
j_call: TRBJ2-7
clone_size: NA
d_call: NA

cdr3_nt: TGTGCCACCAGCAAACTACTAGCGGGGGGGCTCTACGAGCAGTACTTC
cdr3_aa: CATSKLLAGGLYEQYF
v_call: TRBV15
j_call: TRBJ2-7
clone_size: NA
d_call: TRBD2

cdr3_nt: TGCGCCAGCAGCTGGGGGGGACGCGAAAAACTGTTTTTT
cdr3_aa: CASSWGGREKLFF
v_call: TRBV5-1
j_call: TRBJ1-4
clone_size: NA
d_call: NA

cdr3_nt: TGCGCCAGCAGCTTTGGTCCGGACAGGGGGGGTCAGCCCCAGCATTTT
cdr3_aa: CASSFGPDRGGQPQHF
v_call: TRBV5-1
j_call: TRBJ1-5
clone_size: NA
d_call: TRBD1

cdr3_nt: TGTGCCAGCAGCCCGACCGGGACTAGAATCGGCAACGTCCTGACTTTC
cdr3_aa: CASSPTGTRIGNVLTF
v_call: TRBV7-2
j_call: TRBJ2-6
clone_size: NA
d_call: TRBD2

cdr3_nt: TGTGCCAGTAGAACCAGGACTAGACCGGATACGCAGTATTTT
cdr3_aa: CASRTRTRPDTQYF
v_call: TRBV19
j_call: TRBJ2-3
clone_size: NA
d_call: TRBD2

cdr3_nt: TGTGCCAGCAGCGTAGGTCGCGGTTTCACCGGGGAGCTGTTTTTT
cdr3_aa: CASSVGRGFTGELFF
v_call: TRBV9
j_call: TRBJ2-2
clone_size: NA
d_call: NA

cdr3_nt: TGTGCCAGCAGCTTAGGGACAGGGCGCACAGATACGCAGTATTTT
cdr3_aa: CASSLGTGRTDTQYF
v_call: TRBV11-2
j_call: TRBJ2-3
clone_size: NA
d_call: TRBD1

cdr3_nt: TGTGCCAGCAGCTTAGCATGGGACAGGGCAGCAGATACGCAGTATTTT
cdr3_aa: CASSLAWDRAADTQYF
v_call: TRBV7-8
j_call: TRBJ2-3
clone_size: NA
d_call: TRBD1

cdr3_nt: TGTGCCAGCTCGGAATACAGGGATTCAGATACGCAGTATTTT
cdr3_aa: CASSEYRDSDTQYF
v_call: TRBV18
j_call: TRBJ2-3
clone_size: NA
d_call: NA

cdr3_nt: TGTGCCAGCAGTCCCCCTCGTTCCGGGACAGCACTCACAGATACGCAGTATTTT
cdr3_aa: CASSPPRSGTALTDTQYF
v_call: TRBV28
j_call: TRBJ2-3
clone_size: NA
d_call: TRBD1

cdr3_nt: TGTGCCAGCAGCTTAGAGGCCACGAGGGTTTTTAGCAATCAGCCCCAGCATTTT
cdr3_aa: CASSLEATRVFSNQPQHF
v_call: TRBV7-2
j_call: TRBJ1-5
clone_size: NA
d_call: NA

cdr3_nt: TGTGCCTGGAGTGGGGACAGTGGATGGTCGTACGAGCAGTACTTC
cdr3_aa: CAWSGDSGWSYEQYF
v_call: TRBV30
j_call: TRBJ2-7
clone_size: NA
d_call: TRBD1

cdr3_nt: TGTGCCAGCAGCTTAGCTGTACTAGAGAAGACCCAGTACTTC
cdr3_aa: CASSLAVLEKTQYF
v_call: TRBV7-6
j_call: TRBJ2-5
clone_size: NA
d_call: NA

cdr3_nt: TGTGCCACCAGCAGAAGACAGGAGCCATATGGCTACACCTTC
cdr3_aa: CATSRRQEPYGYTF
v_call: TRBV15
j_call: TRBJ1-2
clone_size: once
d_call: NA

cdr3_nt: TGTGCCAGCAGCTCCCACAGGGGGGGTAGCACAGATACGCAGTATTTT
cdr3_aa: CASSSHRGGSTDTQYF
v_call: TRBV7-2
j_call: TRBJ2-3
clone_size: NA
d_call: NA

cdr3_nt: TGTGCCAGCTCAACCGGGACAGTTGTTGTTGAGCAGTTCTTC
cdr3_aa: CASSTGTVVVEQFF
v_call: TRBV18
j_call: TRBJ2-1
clone_size: few
d_call: TRBD1

cdr3_nt: TGTGCCAGCAGCTCTGGACAGGGAAATTACAATGAGCAGTTCTTC
cdr3_aa: CASSSGQGNYNEQFF
v_call: TRBV5-4
j_call: TRBJ2-1
clone_size: NA
d_call: TRBD1

cdr3_nt: TGTGCCAGCAGCTTCCTTAGCGGGAGTGGGTCCTACAATGAGCAGTTCTTC
cdr3_aa: CASSFLSGSGSYNEQFF
v_call: TRBV7-9
j_call: TRBJ2-1
clone_size: NA
d_call: TRBD2

cdr3_nt: TGTGCCAGCAGCTCGGGACTAGCGGGCCCTCGTGAGCAGTTCTTC
cdr3_aa: CASSSGLAGPREQFF
v_call: TRBV5-4
j_call: TRBJ2-1
clone_size: few
d_call: TRBD2

cdr3_nt: TGTGCCAGCAGCTCCTCAGGGATTAGCAATCAGCCCCAGCATTTT
cdr3_aa: CASSSSGISNQPQHF
v_call: TRBV7-8
j_call: TRBJ1-5
clone_size: NA
d_call: NA

cdr3_nt: TGTGCCTGGAGTGCGAGCAGGGTGAGCTCTGGAAACACCATATATTTT
cdr3_aa: CAWSASRVSSGNTIYF
v_call: TRBV30
j_call: TRBJ1-3
clone_size: NA
d_call: NA

cdr3_nt: TGTGCCAGCTCACCACCGGACAGCTACGAGCAGTACTTC
cdr3_aa: CASSPPDSYEQYF
v_call: TRBV18
j_call: TRBJ2-7
clone_size: NA
d_call: NA

cdr3_nt: TGCGCCAGCAGCTCCCGGGACAGCCTAAACGGGGAGCTGTTTTTT
cdr3_aa: CASSSRDSLNGELFF
v_call: TRBV5-1
j_call: TRBJ2-2
clone_size: NA
d_call: TRBD1

cdr3_nt: TGCGCCAGCAGCACGGCAGATACGCAGTATTTT
cdr3_aa: CASSTADTQYF
v_call: TRBV5-1
j_call: TRBJ2-3
clone_size: NA
d_call: NA

cdr3_nt: TGTGCCAGCACCGGACTAGCGGGAGAGGAGCAGTTCTTC
cdr3_aa: CASTGLAGEEQFF
v_call: TRBV2
j_call: TRBJ2-1
clone_size: NA
d_call: TRBD2

cdr3_nt: TGTGCCAGCAGCTTAGTGTGGACAGGGGCTGGAAACACCATATATTTT
cdr3_aa: CASSLVWTGAGNTIYF
v_call: TRBV7-2
j_call: TRBJ1-3
clone_size: NA
d_call: TRBD1

cdr3_nt: TGTGCCAGCAGCACCGACAGGGGGCACTACAATGAGCAGTTCTTC
cdr3_aa: CASSTDRGHYNEQFF
v_call: TRBV6-5
j_call: TRBJ2-1
clone_size: once
d_call: TRBD1

cdr3_nt: TGTGCCAGCAGCTCCGGGGACACCGGCTACGAGCAGTACTTC
cdr3_aa: CASSSGDTGYEQYF
v_call: TRBV7-2
j_call: TRBJ2-7
clone_size: NA
d_call: NA

cdr3_nt: TGTGCCAGCAGTTACACACCGGGACAAGAGCAGTTCTTC
cdr3_aa: CASSYTPGQEQFF
v_call: TRBV6-5
j_call: TRBJ2-1
clone_size: NA
d_call: NA

cdr3_nt: TGCGCCAGCCAACAGGGGGAGGGTTACACTGAAGCTTTCTTT
cdr3_aa: CASQQGEGYTEAFF
v_call: TRBV5-1
j_call: TRBJ1-1
clone_size: NA
d_call: TRBD1

cdr3_nt: TGTGCCAGCAGCCCCACACCCTGGGGAGGACGTGAGCAGTTCTTC
cdr3_aa: CASSPTPWGGREQFF
v_call: TRBV9
j_call: TRBJ2-1
clone_size: NA
d_call: NA

cdr3_nt: TGTGCCAGTAGTCGAAAGGACAGGGATTCACCCCTCCACTTT
cdr3_aa: CASSRKDRDSPLHF
v_call: TRBV19
j_call: TRBJ1-6
clone_size: NA
d_call: TRBD1

cdr3_nt: TGTGCCAGTAAATCCGGGAGGGACTACAATGAGCAGTTCTTC
cdr3_aa: CASKSGRDYNEQFF
v_call: TRBV19
j_call: TRBJ2-1
clone_size: NA
d_call: TRBD2